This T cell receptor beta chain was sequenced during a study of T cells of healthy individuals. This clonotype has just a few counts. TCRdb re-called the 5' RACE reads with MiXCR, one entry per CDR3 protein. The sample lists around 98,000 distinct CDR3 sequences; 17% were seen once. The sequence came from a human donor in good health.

The CDR3 is CASSLERVAFF. CDR3 DNA sequence: TGTGCCAGCAGCTTAGAGCGTGTAGCTTTCTTT. This chain uses TRBV7-9 with TRBJ1-1; no firm D call. Germline V gene sequence: CDR1 SEHNR, CDR2 FQNEAQ (reference sequence). This CDR3 has 11 amino acids. The ends were cut back, 1 base at V and 10 bases at J, with 7 bases in the middle.